What follows are 28 T cell receptor beta chains derived from one specimen sequenced in a study of cytomegalovirus exposure and HLA in healthy donors. The PCR contained 60 Vbeta and 13 Jbeta primers. TCRdb's table, derived via immunoSEQ multiplex PCR, lists solely in-frame clones and lacks some. With more than 95,000 clones in the sample, the ten largest clones hold more than 1%. The specimen was PBMCs. The receptor set was obtained from a man aged 18 to 29 in good health and CMV-seronegative.

The rearrangement links TRBV13 to TRBJ1-5; TRBD1 matches 7 bases. CDR3 size: 14 residues. Germline CDR1 PRHDT, CDR2 FYEKMQ (reference sequence). V dropped 5 bases and J dropped 11; count of bases not matched to a gene: 12. The CDR3 sequence: CASSRTGGISAQHF. CDR3 nucleotides: TGTGCCAGCAGCCGGACAGGTGGGATTTCAGCCCAGCATTTT.

This chain connects TRBV28 to TRBJ2-3; 12 bases line up with TRBD2. CDR1 MDHEN and CDR2 SYDVKM come from the germline V gene. The CDR3 has 19 amino acids. Trimming at V came to 6 bases and at J to 2 bases, leaving 15 bases not matched to a gene. The CDR3 spells CASRANPMGLAGATDTQYF. In nucleotides, the CDR3 is TGTGCCAGCAGGGCCAATCCCATGGGACTAGCGGGCGCCACAGATACGCAGTATTTT.

The chain couples TRBV10-1 to TRBJ2-1; 7 bases are a match to TRBD1. The germline gives CDR1 WNHNN, CDR2 SYGVQD (reference sequence). V was pared by 8 bases and J by 4 bases, with 11 bases of the junction left unmatched. The CDR3 is 15 amino acids. CDR3 in amino acids: CASGDAGTAYNEQFF. Written as DNA, the CDR3 is TGCGCCAGCGGGGACGCCGGGACAGCTTACAATGAGCAGTTCTTC.

CDR3 nucleotide sequence: TGTGCCAGCAGCCCACAGGGGAACTATGGCTACACCTTC. Translating it yields CASSPQGNYGYTF. The rearrangement joins TRBV7-2 to TRBJ1-2; 7 positions match TRBD1. Trimming removed 5 bases from V and 2 bases from J; junction bases left unmatched: 2. Germline assignment: CDR1 SGHTA and CDR2 FQGNSA. The CDR3 runs 13 residues.

The chain recombines TRBV6-6 with TRBJ1-2; D remains unclear. The CDR3 has 13 amino acids. Germline V CDR1 and CDR2: MNHNY, SVGAGI (reference sequence). V lost 6 bases and J lost 6, with 14 bases in between. CDR3 in DNA: TGTGCCAGCAGGCCTCCCCCTGCGGATGGCTACACCTTC. Translating gives CASRPPPADGYTF.

The chain employs TRBV7-6 and TRBJ2-2, with D perhaps TRBD2 (6 bases). The CDR3 is made up of 17 amino acids. Germline V gives CDR1 SGHVS, CDR2 FNYEAQ. The V gene lost 1 base and the J gene lost 0 bases, with 12 bases spanning the gap. The DNA for the CDR3 is TGTGCCAGCAGCTTAGTAACGGGGGAAACGAACACCGGGGAGCTGTTTTTT. It encodes CASSLVTGETNTGELFF.

The V and J genes are TRBV19 and TRBJ1-1; 9 nucleotides align to TRBD1. From germline, CDR1 is LNHDA and CDR2 SQIVND (reference sequence). CDR3 length: 14 residues. V trimming: 5 bases; J trimming: 3 bases; junction bases outside the gene matches: 4. The CDR3 is CASSQNRGHTEAFF. The CDR3 bases are TGTGCCAGTAGTCAAAACAGGGGGCACACTGAAGCTTTCTTT.

The chain employs TRBV18 and TRBJ1-1; D not certain. V lost 0 bases and J 4 bases, leaving 15 bases between the germline ends. The CDR3 spans 16 residues. Germline CDR1 and CDR2: KGHSH and LQKENI. As DNA, the CDR3 is TGTGCCAGCTCACCACCCTCGGTGGGAGAAGGCACTGAAGCTTTCTTT. Protein sequence: CASSPPSVGEGTEAFF.

The chain uses TRBV11-2 and TRBJ2-7, with D tentatively TRBD2 (7 bases). This CDR3 contains 13 residues. The germline CDR1 and CDR2 sequences are SGHAT and FQNNGV. The V end lost 5 bases, the J end lost 3 bases, and 11 bases lay between the germline ends. CDR3 DNA: TGTGCCAGCAGCATTAGGGGGGGCTACGAGCAGTACTTC. Protein sequence: CASSIRGGYEQYF.

J is TRBJ2-3 and V is TRBV10-3; TRBD2 aligns across 8 bases. Germline CDR1 ENHRY, CDR2 SYGVKD. CDR3 length equals 14 residues. V lost 5 bases to trimming and J lost 4 bases; unmatched junction nucleotides: 5. CDR3 sequence (DNA): TGTGCCATCAGTTGGACTAGCCAGGCAGATACGCAGTATTTT. It is translated as CAISWTSQADTQYF.

The V call is TRBV5-1, the J call TRBJ2-1, with 8 nucleotides matching TRBD1. The CDR3 length is 15 residues. In germline, CDR1 is SGHRS, CDR2 YFSETQ. The V segment lost 0 bases and the J segment 7 bases; nucleotides outside the gene matches: 6. CDR3 DNA sequence: TGCGCCAGCAGCTTGGATGTGGGGGACAGGAATGAGCAGTTCTTC. Protein product: CASSLDVGDRNEQFF.

J is TRBJ2-2 and V is TRBV5-1, with TRBD2 identical over 8 bases. This CDR3 spans 18 amino acids. Losses at the gene ends were 4 bases for V and 3 bases for J; bases not matched to a gene: 14. Looked up from germline, CDR1 is SGHRS and CDR2 is YFSETQ. The CDR3 DNA follows: TGCGCCAGCAGCCGCATCGGGGGGGGCGGGACCGACACCGGGGAGCTGTTTTTT. This sequence encodes CASSRIGGGGTDTGELFF. The whole variable domain, remainder taken from reference TRBV5-1 and TRBJ2-2, is KAGVTQTPRYLIKTRGQQVTLSCSPISGHRSVSWYQQTPGQGLQFLFEYFSETQRNKGNFPGRFSGRQFSNSRSEMNVSTLELGDSALYLCASSRIGGGGTDTGELFFGEGSRLTVL.

The CDR3 DNA reads as TGTGCCAGCAGCGCTCTCTCCGGGAGTGAATACGAGCAGTACTTC. As protein: CASSALSGSEYEQYF. This chain joins TRBV7-9 and TRBJ2-7; D possibly corresponds to TRBD2 (6 bases). Germline V gene lookup returns CDR1 SEHNR and CDR2 FQNEAQ (reference sequence). Deletions cut 5 bases from V and 4 bases from J, with 18 bases between. CDR3 length: 15 residues.

As for this clone: Different DNA sequences within this sample yield the same CDR3. The chain joins TRBV9 to TRBJ1-1; D is perhaps TRBD1 (6 bases). CDR3 size: 18 residues. CDR1 and CDR2 (germline): SGDLS, YYNGEE. The ends were cut back, 0 bases at V and 2 bases at J, with 20 bases in the middle. In DNA form, the CDR3 reads TGTGCCAGCAGCGTAGCAAGAGAGGTCAGGGGCGGAAACACTGAAGCTTTCTTT. This encodes CASSVAREVRGGNTEAFF.

This chain joins TRBV18 and TRBJ1-5, with D possibly being TRBD1 (6 bases). Germline CDR1 and CDR2: KGHSH and LQKENI. Between the trimmed V and J ends, which lost 6 bases and 1 base, there was a span of 16 bases. This CDR3 spans 16 amino acids. The CDR3 bases are TGTGCCAGCTCCCAAACTCAGGGGCAGAGCAATCAGCCCCAGCATTTT. Encoded protein: CASSQTQGQSNQPQHF. Full variable domain (outside the CDR3, taken from reference TRBV18 and TRBJ1-5): NAGVMQNPRHLVRRRGQEARLRCSPMKGHSHVYWYRQLPEEGLKFMVYLQKENIIDESGMPKERFSAEFPKEGPSILRIQQVVRGDSAAYFCASSQTQGQSNQPQHFGDGTRLSIL.

The chain carries TRBV18 and TRBJ1-5; the match to TRBD1 covers 7 bases. CDR3 size: 14 residues. The J segment lost 8 bases and the V segment lost 3 bases, leaving 7 bases of the junction unmatched. Germline CDR1 is KGHSH and CDR2 is LQKENI. DNA for the CDR3: TGTGCCAGCTCACCGACAGGGCCAGGTGAGCCCCAGCATTTT. The encoded protein is CASSPTGPGEPQHF.

The chain combines TRBV25-1 with TRBJ1-1, with D tentatively TRBD1 (6 bases). The CDR3 is made up of 13 amino acids. In germline, CDR1 is MGHDK, CDR2 SYGVNS. V was pared by 8 bases and J by 0 bases, with 10 bases between. CDR3: CASQGQLNTEAFF. CDR3 in DNA: TGTGCCAGCCAAGGACAGCTGAACACTGAAGCTTTCTTT.

This rearrangement joins TRBV4-1 to TRBJ2-3; the D gene is possibly TRBD1 (6 bases). Trimming pared 3 bases from V and 5 bases from J, leaving 15 bases between. Germline V lookup: CDR1 MGHRA, CDR2 YSYEKL. This CDR3 is built from 15 residues. CDR3 in amino acids: CASSQVPTGGDTQYF. CDR3 nucleotides: TGCGCCAGCAGCCAGGTCCCGACAGGCGGAGATACGCAGTATTTT.

The chain joins TRBV29-1 to TRBJ1-1; D is undetermined. Germline V gene lookup returns CDR1 SQVTM and CDR2 ANQGSEA. Trimming stripped 5 bases from V and 0 bases from J, with 10 bases between. This CDR3 comprises 13 residues. The CDR3 DNA is TGCAGCGTTCTGACTCTCATGAACACTGAAGCTTTCTTT. As protein: CSVLTLMNTEAFF. The full variable domain, its missing parts supplied by reference TRBV29-1 and TRBJ1-1, is SAVISQKPSRDICQRGTSLTIQCQVDSQVTMMFWYRQQPGQSLTLIATANQGSEATYESGFVIDKFPISRPNLTFSTLTVSNMSPEDSSIYLCSVLTLMNTEAFFGQGTRLTVV.

The rearrangement joins TRBV4-1 to TRBJ1-5; 7 bases align to TRBD1. V shed 4 bases, J shed 3 bases, and the junction held 3 bases outside the gene matches. This CDR3 comprises 14 residues. Germline loops: CDR1 MGHRA, CDR2 YSYEKL. CDR3 in amino acids: CASSPGQANQPQHF. CDR3 DNA sequence: TGCGCCAGCAGCCCAGGACAGGCCAATCAGCCCCAGCATTTT.

CDR3 sequence (DNA): TGCGCCAGCAGCTTTGACAGGGAAGGAACAGATACGCAGTATTTT. Protein sequence: CASSFDREGTDTQYF. The chain has TRBV5-1 and TRBJ2-3, with 7 bases lining up with TRBD1. V was pared by 2 bases and J by 3 bases, with 6 bases of the junction left unmatched. The CDR3 spans 15 residues. CDR1 and CDR2 (germline): SGHRS, YFSETQ.

The chain uses TRBV5-1 and TRBJ2-7, with 7 bases aligning to TRBD1. The CDR3 is made up of 13 amino acids. The V and J ends lost 5 bases and 2 bases, in that order; junction bases with no gene match: 4. The germline CDR1 and CDR2 sequences are SGHRS and YFSETQ. This CDR3 reads CASRYRGAYEQYF. The CDR3 DNA sequence: TGCGCCAGCAGGTACAGGGGCGCCTACGAGCAGTACTTC.

The genes are TRBV19 and TRBJ1-4, with D possibly TRBD1 on 5 matching bases. Germline CDR1 is LNHDA and CDR2 is SQIVND (reference sequence). The CDR3 contains 15 residues. Trimming removed 5 bases at V and 0 bases at J, with 10 bases between. CDR3 coding DNA: TGTGCCAGTAGTGTCCCAGGGACAACTAATGAAAAACTGTTTTTT. Translating it yields CASSVPGTTNEKLFF.

The J gene is TRBJ1-1, the V gene TRBV29-1, with 11 bases matching TRBD1. After removal of 4 bases from V and 0 bases from J, the junction contained 10 bases not matched to a gene. The CDR3 is 17 residues long. Germline V CDR1 and CDR2: SQVTM, ANQGSEA. In DNA, the CDR3 is TGCAGCGTTGTATGGACAGGGGGCGCCGAGATGAACACTGAAGCTTTCTTT. Its translation is CSVVWTGGAEMNTEAFF.

The chain is built from TRBV5-1 and TRBJ2-3; D uncertain. With 6 bases removed from V and 6 bases from J, the gap between germline ends came to 8 bases. The CDR3 is made up of 11 amino acids. Germline V gives CDR1 SGHRS, CDR2 YFSETQ. This CDR3 reads CASTPGDTQYF. CDR3 nucleotide sequence: TGCGCCAGCACCCCCGGGGATACGCAGTATTTT.

This sequence joins TRBV7-9 and TRBJ1-2; D gene unclear. Trimming left V 5 bases short and J 4 bases short, with 14 bases between. CDR3 length: 14 residues. Germline V gene data show CDR1 as SEHNR and CDR2 as FQNEAQ (reference sequence). CDR3 region: CASSALGLGYGYTF. CDR3 DNA: TGTGCCAGCAGCGCCCTAGGTCTCGGCTATGGCTACACCTTC.

V is TRBV19 and J is TRBJ2-3; the D gene is possibly TRBD2 (6 bases). Between the trimmed V and J ends, which lost 7 bases and 3 bases, there was a span of 17 bases. Germline CDR1 is LNHDA and CDR2 is SQIVND (reference sequence). This CDR3 has 15 residues. The CDR3 coding sequence is TGTGCCAGTACCCCCGGAGGACTACCGACAGATACGCAGTATTTT. It is translated as CASTPGGLPTDTQYF.

V and J are TRBV9 and TRBJ2-1; D unclear. With 6 bases removed from V and 10 bases from J, the gap between germline ends came to 11 bases. CDR1 SGDLS and CDR2 YYNGEE come from the germline V gene. CDR3 length: 11 amino acids. The CDR3 DNA reads as TGTGCCAGCATGCGGAACGGGGAGCAGTTCTTC. Protein: CASMRNGEQFF.